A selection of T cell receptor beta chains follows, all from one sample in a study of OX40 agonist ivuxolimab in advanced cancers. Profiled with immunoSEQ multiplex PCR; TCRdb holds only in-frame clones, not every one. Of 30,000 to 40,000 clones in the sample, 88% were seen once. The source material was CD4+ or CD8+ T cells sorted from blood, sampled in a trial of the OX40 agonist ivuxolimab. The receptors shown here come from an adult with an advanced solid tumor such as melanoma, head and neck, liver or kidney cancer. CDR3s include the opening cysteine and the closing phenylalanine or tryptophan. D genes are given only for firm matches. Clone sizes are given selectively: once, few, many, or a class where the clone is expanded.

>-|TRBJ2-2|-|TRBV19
CASSRGLRGHTGELFF
TGTGCCAGTAGTAGGGGGCTTCGGGGTCACACCGGGGAGCTGTTTTTT
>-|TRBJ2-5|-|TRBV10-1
CASSAGVEAETQYF
TGCGCCAGCAGTGCCGGGGTTGAGGCGGAGACCCAGTACTTC
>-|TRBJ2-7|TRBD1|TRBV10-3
CAISAGTGQSSYEQYF
TGTGCCATCAGTGCGGGGACAGGACAGAGCTCCTACGAGCAGTACTTC
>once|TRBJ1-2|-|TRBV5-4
CASSARDYGYTF
TGTGCCAGCAGCGCGAGGGACTATGGCTACACCTTC
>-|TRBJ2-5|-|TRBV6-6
CASSYVGAQTQYF
TGTGCCAGCAGTTACGTCGGGGCGCAGACCCAGTACTTC
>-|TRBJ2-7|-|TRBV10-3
CAISAAEHEQYF
TGTGCCATCAGCGCCGCTGAGCACGAGCAGTACTTC
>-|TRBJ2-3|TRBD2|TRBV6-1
CASSEKGLAGGPLDTQYF
TGTGCCAGCAGTGAAAAGGGACTAGCGGGGGGACCATTAGATACGCAGTATTTT
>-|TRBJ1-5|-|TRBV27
CASSNLQRGMGNQPQHF
TGTGCCAGCAGTAACCTCCAGAGAGGGATGGGCAATCAGCCCCAGCATTTT
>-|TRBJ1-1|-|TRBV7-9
CASALFSTEAFF
TGTGCCAGCGCCCTGTTTTCTACTGAAGCTTTCTTT
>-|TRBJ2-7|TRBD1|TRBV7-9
CASSSRDRVYEQYF
TGTGCCAGCAGCTCCCGGGACAGGGTTTACGAGCAGTACTTC
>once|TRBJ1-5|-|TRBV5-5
CASSLSRSEWGPQHF
TGTGCCAGCAGCTTATCGCGGTCCGAGTGGGGGCCCCAGCATTTT
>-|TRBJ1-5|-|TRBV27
CASTPLGLNQPQHF
TGTGCCAGCACTCCGCTCGGACTCAATCAGCCCCAGCATTTT
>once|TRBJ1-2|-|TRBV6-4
CASSDSYGNNYGYTF
TGTGCCAGCAGTGACTCGTACGGGAATAACTATGGCTACACCTTC
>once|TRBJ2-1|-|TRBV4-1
CASSQDLDNEQFF
TGCGCCAGCAGCCAAGATCTGGACAATGAGCAGTTCTTC
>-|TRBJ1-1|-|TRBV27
CASSFSKGGRAEAFF
TGTGCCAGCAGTTTCTCAAAGGGGGGCCGGGCTGAAGCTTTCTTT
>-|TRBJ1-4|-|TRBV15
CATTLGGNEKLFF
TGTGCCACCACCTTGGGGGGGAATGAAAAACTGTTTTTT
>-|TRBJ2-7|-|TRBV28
CASSLLVSLSPHEQYF
TGTGCCAGCAGTTTATTAGTCTCCCTAAGCCCCCACGAGCAGTACTTC
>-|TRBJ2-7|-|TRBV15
CATSRDRSEDEQYF
TGTGCCACCAGCAGAGATAGATCAGAGGACGAGCAGTACTTC
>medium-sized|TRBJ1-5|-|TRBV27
CASNSARGEYSNQPQHF
TGTGCCAGCAATTCAGCGAGGGGGGAATATAGCAATCAGCCCCAGCATTTT
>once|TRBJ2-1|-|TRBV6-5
CASSYSASWLFNEQFF
TGTGCCAGCAGTTACTCTGCTAGCTGGTTATTCAATGAGCAGTTCTTC
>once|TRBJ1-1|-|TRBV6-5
CASSYQTAPLNTEAFF
TGTGCCAGCAGTTACCAGACAGCTCCCTTGAACACTGAAGCTTTCTTT
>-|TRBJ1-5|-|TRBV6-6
CASSYGWDQPQHF
TGTGCCAGCAGTTACGGGTGGGACCAGCCCCAGCATTTT